The present TCR beta chain was sequenced within a study of regulatory T cells in long-lasting Graves disease. Study background: Prior antithyroid drug treatment in newly diagnosed Graves' patients lasted under 3 months. Points from the study as a whole: TRBV28, TRBJ1-2 and TRBJ2-5 were favored in persistent disease.

The germline CDR1 and CDR2 sequences are SGHTS and YDEGEE. This CDR3 is 16 amino acids long. The J segment lost 2 bases and the V segment lost 0 bases, leaving 5 bases of the junction unmatched. Sequencing libraries for TCR beta were prepared with iRepertoire HTBI primers and Arm-PCR of CDR3 regions. Via MiXCR, TCRdb re-called the multiplex PCR reads, giving one row per CDR3 protein. The sample holds 360,000 or so distinct CDR3 sequences, around 16% seen once. As for this clonotype: Antigen: not known. A much larger clonotype is one base distant, so this may be a read error.

Time point meaning: newly diagnosed GD, antithyroid drugs for less than 3 months. Extracted RNA from PBMCs served as the source of the TCR library. The data were also submitted as part of a second study, on T cells in Graves' hyperthyroidism and ophthalmopathy.

This sequence originates from a woman under 30 with Graves disease. The chain carries TRBV5-8 and TRBJ1-5, with 7 bases aligning to TRBD1. Sequences were derived from peripheral blood mononuclear cells (PBMCs), sampled at new diagnosis, from a patient treated with antithyroid drugs. Here the CDR3 DNA reads TGTGCCAGCAGCTTGGGACAGGGTCGCGGCAATCAGCCCCAGCATTTT. Translation: CASSLGQGRGNQPQHF.